Listed here are 5 T cell receptor beta chains from one sample, sequenced in a study of metastatic and nonmetastatic thyroid tumors. Thyroid surgery was performed in patients who had received no treatment beforehand. TCRdb recomputed clones from the PCR reads via MiXCR. The table has about 13,000 clones, 30% to 35% seen once. The sample comprised tumor tissue. These receptors came from a male donor with papillary thyroid cancer or a benign thyroid nodule (not recorded which). Some clones in this sample may be carry-over from other donors' samples.

The chain employs TRBV5-1 and TRBJ1-1, with no clear D. The ends were cut back, 1 base at V and 0 bases at J, with 10 bases in the middle. The CDR3 extends over 15 amino acids. In germline, CDR1 is SGHRS, CDR2 YFSETQ. The DNA for the CDR3 is TGCGCCAGCAGCTTGTGGGGAACTATGAACACTGAAGCTTTCTTT. Translated: CASSLWGTMNTEAFF.

The J gene is TRBJ2-1, the V gene TRBV19, with 9 bases identical to TRBD1. CDR3 length: 16 amino acids. Germline V gene lookup returns CDR1 LNHDA and CDR2 SQIVND (reference sequence). The V and J ends lost 6 bases and 5 bases, in that order; junction bases with no gene match: 11. The CDR3 DNA is TGTGCCAGTAGCACGCCGGACAGGGGTTACCACAATGAGCAGTTCTTC. This translates into CASSTPDRGYHNEQFF.

The gene calls are TRBV20-1 and TRBJ2-7; D unclear. Germline V gene sequence: CDR1 DFQATT, CDR2 SNEGSKA (reference sequence). V was cut by 2 bases and J by 5 bases, with 16 bases left in between. This CDR3 is 14 amino acids long. Here the CDR3 reads CSARSGVGVDEQYF. In nucleotides, the CDR3 is TGCAGTGCTAGATCCGGAGTTGGGGTTGACGAGCAGTACTTC.

In its sample, this clone ranks as medium-sized. The V and J genes are TRBV2 and TRBJ2-2, with D hard to call. The CDR3 runs 13 residues. V lost 0 bases and J lost 8, with 7 bases in between. From germline, CDR1 is SNHLY and CDR2 FYNNEI. The CDR3 DNA follows: TGTGCCAGCAGTGAAGCGCGGCGGGGGGAGCTGTTTTTT. Protein: CASSEARRGELFF.

The chain employs TRBV2 and TRBJ1-1, with 8 bases matching TRBD1. This CDR3 has 14 amino acids. V was clipped by 6 bases and J by 3 bases; unmatched bases: 6. The germline V gene encodes CDR1 SNHLY and CDR2 FYNNEI. The CDR3 here is CASSAQGAYTEAFF. The CDR3 DNA reads as TGTGCCAGCAGCGCGCAGGGGGCCTACACTGAAGCTTTCTTT.